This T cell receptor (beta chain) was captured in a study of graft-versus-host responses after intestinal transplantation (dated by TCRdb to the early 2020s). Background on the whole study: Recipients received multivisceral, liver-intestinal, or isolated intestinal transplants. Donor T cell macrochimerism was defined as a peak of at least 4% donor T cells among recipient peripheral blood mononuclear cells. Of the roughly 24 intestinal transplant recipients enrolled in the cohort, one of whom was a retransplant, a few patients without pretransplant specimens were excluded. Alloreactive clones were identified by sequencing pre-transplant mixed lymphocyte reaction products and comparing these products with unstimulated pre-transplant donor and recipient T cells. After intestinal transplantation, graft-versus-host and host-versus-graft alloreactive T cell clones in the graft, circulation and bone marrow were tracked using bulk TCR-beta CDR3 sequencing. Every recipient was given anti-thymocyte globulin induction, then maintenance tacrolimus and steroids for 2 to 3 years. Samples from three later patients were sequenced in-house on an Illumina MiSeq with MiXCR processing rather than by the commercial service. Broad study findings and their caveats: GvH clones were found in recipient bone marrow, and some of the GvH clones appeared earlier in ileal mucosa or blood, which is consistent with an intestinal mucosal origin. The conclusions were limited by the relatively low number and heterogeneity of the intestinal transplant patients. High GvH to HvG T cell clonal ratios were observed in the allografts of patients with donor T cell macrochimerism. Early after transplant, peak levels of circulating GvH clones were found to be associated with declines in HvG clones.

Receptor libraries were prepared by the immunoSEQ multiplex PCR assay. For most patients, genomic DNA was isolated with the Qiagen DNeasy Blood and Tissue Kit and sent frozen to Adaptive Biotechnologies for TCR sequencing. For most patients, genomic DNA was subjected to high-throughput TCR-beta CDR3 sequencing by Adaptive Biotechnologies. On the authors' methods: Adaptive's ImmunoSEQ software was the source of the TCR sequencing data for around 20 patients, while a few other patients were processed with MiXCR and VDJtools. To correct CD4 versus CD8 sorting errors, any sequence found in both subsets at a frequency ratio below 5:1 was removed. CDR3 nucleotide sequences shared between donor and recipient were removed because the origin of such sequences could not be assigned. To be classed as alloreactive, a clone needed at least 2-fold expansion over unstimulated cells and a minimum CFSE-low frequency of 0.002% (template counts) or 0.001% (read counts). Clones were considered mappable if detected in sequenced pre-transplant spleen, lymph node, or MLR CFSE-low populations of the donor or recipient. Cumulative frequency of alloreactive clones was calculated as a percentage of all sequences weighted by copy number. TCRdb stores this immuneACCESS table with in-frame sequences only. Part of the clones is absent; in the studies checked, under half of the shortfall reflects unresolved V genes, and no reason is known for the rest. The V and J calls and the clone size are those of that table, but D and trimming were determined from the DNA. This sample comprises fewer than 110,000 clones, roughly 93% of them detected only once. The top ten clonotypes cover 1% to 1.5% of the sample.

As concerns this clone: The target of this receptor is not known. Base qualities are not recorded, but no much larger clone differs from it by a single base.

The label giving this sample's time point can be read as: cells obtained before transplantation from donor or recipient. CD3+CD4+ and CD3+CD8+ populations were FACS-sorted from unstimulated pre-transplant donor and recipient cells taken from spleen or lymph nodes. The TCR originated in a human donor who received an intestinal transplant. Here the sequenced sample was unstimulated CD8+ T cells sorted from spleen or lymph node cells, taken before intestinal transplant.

This receptor has the CDR3 CASSMGTTQTYEQYF. The bases are TGTGCCAGTAGTATGGGGACCACACAAACCTACGAGCAGTACTTC. The rearranged chain carries TRBV19 and TRBJ2-7; the D gene could be TRBD1 or TRBD2, each one agreeing over 5 bases. V gives up 3 bases and J gives up 2 bases, and the segment between their germline ends measures 14 bases. There are 15 amino acids in the CDR3, from cysteine to phenylalanine inclusive. Of all the DNA, just the CDR3 is kept, 45 bases in frame from base 1. Via the germline V gene (reference sequence), CDR1 is LNHDA and CDR2 SQIVND.